The T cell receptor (beta chain) under discussion was sequenced for a study of shared clonotypes between healthy human individuals (TCRdb year 2020). Regarding the study in general: The cohort included three men and two women between 18 and 49 years of age. Per donor, leukapheresis produced somewhere between about 0.94 and 8.9 billion PBMCs. To increase sequencing depth and limit assay-specific biases, TCR repertoire library preparation and sequencing were carried out by different laboratories using diverse techniques. Blood TCR repertoires of roughly five healthy adults were deeply sequenced to estimate repertoire size and the extent of clonotype sharing between individuals. Per donor, three plates each were used for CD4 naive and CD4 memory, two for CD8 naive, and one for CD8 memory. The paper's findings and limits, for the study overall: Because the study included a small number of donors, the genetic and exposure-history diversity represented was limited. When a few donors were compared, the shared fraction of clonotypes was approximately 5% for naive CD4, roughly 3.3% for naive CD8, more than 2% for memory CD4, and less than 0.45% for memory CD8. Naive subsets generally had larger estimated clonotype richness than memory subsets did. Even with the large sequencing depth, rarefaction of the sorted-subset datasets indicated that sequencing was incomplete. Pairwise subsampling led to the expectation that sequencing depth would affect the degree of clonotype sharing among donors. Sampling was limited to blood, and TCR repertoires in tissue likely differ from TCR repertoires in blood. Higher generation probabilities were observed for clonotypes shared by all four sorted-subset donors than for non-shared clonotypes.

Using the deep immunoSEQ assay, multiplex PCR amplified TCR CDR3 regions from genomic DNA. For each cell subset, the extracted genomic DNA was distributed evenly across all wells of several immunoSEQ 96-well plates, and each plate served as one replicate. Each replicate PCR for sorted subsets received roughly 200 ng genomic DNA, equal to about 30,000 T cell genomes. Purified libraries were measured with a Qubit 3.0 fluorometer, size-checked on a Bioanalyzer 2100, and measured again with the KAPA Library Quantification kit. A separate single-read 150-cycle Illumina NextSeq 550 flow cell was used to sequence each immunoSEQ 96-well plate. The authors' analysis ran thus. Because only junctional sequences without quality scores were contained in the immunoSEQ output, filtering matching that applied to full-length reads could not be performed. Sequences were annotated with PyIR, a Python wrapper for IgBLAST v1.9, and V/J genes and CDR3 were assigned using IMGT germline references. Any read was removed if the V/J assignment was weak (E-value above 1e-6), the CDR3 was missing, or the read contained stop codons, out-of-frame junctions, or ambiguous translated residues. V3J clonotypes were defined as sequences sharing an identical inferred V gene, J gene, and CDR3 amino acid sequence. The percentage overlap between two repertoires was calculated by dividing the number of shared unique clonotypes by the size of the smaller repertoire. RTK rarefaction, the Chao1 estimator, and Recon v2.1 estimates of unobserved clonotypes were used to assess repertoire richness. For all TCRbeta clonotypes obtained by the gDNA method from a few donors, generation probabilities were computed with OLGA. Imported from immuneACCESS, the table was reduced by TCRdb to in-frame sequences with V and J called. These copies leave out some clones; in studies compared against another copy, an unresolved V gene accounts for under half, and the cause of the remainder is not known. The V and J calls and clone size were taken over from that table, and D and trimming were inferred from the DNA. Counted in this sample were approximately 1.5 million clones; around 98% of them appeared once. Clones ranked in the top ten supply roughly 0.42% of the sample.

This clone was recorded only once. Its antigen is still unknown. No qualities accompany the bases; no much larger clone lies one base away. This CDR3 is also generated by other DNA sequences in the sample. CDR3 length: 15 amino acids, cysteine to phenylalanine. Of all the DNA, just the CDR3 is kept, 45 bases in frame from base 1. Per the germline V gene (reference sequence), SEHNR is the CDR1 and FQNEAQ is the CDR2. Here V drops 5 bases and J drops 3 bases, and the junction holds 5 bases not matched to any gene. Donors were healthy HIV-negative adults with no recently reported acute infections or vaccinations. Only Caucasian adults living in Nashville, Tennessee, USA were represented among the donors. CD4+ T cells were enriched by magnetic negative selection, after which naive cells were positively selected on CD45RA and the negative fraction was taken as the memory subset. Blood was collected by leukapheresis, and PBMCs were isolated by Ficoll-Histopaque density gradient centrifugation and then cryopreserved in liquid nitrogen vapor phase. Purity and quantity of every magnetically sorted T cell population were checked by analytical flow cytometry. Genomic DNA was isolated from every sorted fraction and measured by UV absorbance on a Nanodrop 2000c.

This clonotype was sampled from a man aged 30 to 45 in good health. This receptor chain uses TRBV7-9 and TRBJ2-3; 10 bases in the junction line up with TRBD1. The specimen sequenced was naive CD4+ T cells sorted from blood. What the cell subset or site label conveys for this sample: CD45RA+ positively selected. The sequenced DNA is TGTGCCAGCAGCACAGACAGGGGGCGGACAGATACGCAGTATTTT. This is translated as CASSTDRGRTDTQYF.